The present TCR beta chain was sequenced within a study of cytomegalovirus exposure and HLA in healthy donors. Study in general: The Caucasian-associated ancestry cluster contained 75% to 85% of the roughly 370 genotyped donors.

Germline V CDR1 and CDR2: SGHNT, YYREEE (reference sequence). The CDR3 spans 16 residues. V gave up 4 bases and J gave up 4 bases; unmatched junction bases: 9. PCR primers comprised 60 Vbeta and 13 Jbeta primers. The assay was immunoSEQ multiplex PCR, and TCRdb's table has in-frame clones only and misses some. The table lists around 50,000 clones, about 70% of them singletons, with around a fifth in the top ten. The chain carries TRBV5-4 and TRBJ2-3; 10 nucleotides match TRBD2. The source is a woman aged 45-65 years in good health and CMV-seropositive. The sequencing input was PBMCs. In DNA form, the CDR3 reads TGTGCCAGCAGCCAGGCAGCGGGGGGGTTCGCAGATACGCAGTATTTT. It specifies CASSQAAGGFADTQYF.